These 25 T cell receptor beta chains were sequenced from one sample in a study of blood T cell repertoires in COVID-19. Measured with immunoSEQ multiplex PCR; TCRdb has only the in-frame clones, and not every one. Here the sample spans some 170,000 clones, 80% to 90% being singletons. Sample: peripheral blood. Receptors originate from a man aged 40-49 years with acute or convalescent COVID-19.

This sequence joins TRBV28 and TRBJ2-3; 12 bases fit TRBD2. This CDR3 has 19 residues. CDR1 and CDR2 (germline): MDHEN, SYDVKM. The V and J ends lost 8 bases and 3 bases, in that order; junction bases with no gene match: 18. This CDR3 is CASGPPSGGADYGTDTQYF. In DNA form, the CDR3 reads TGTGCCAGCGGTCCCCCTAGCGGGGGGGCCGATTATGGAACAGATACGCAGTATTTT. Full variable domain (outside the CDR3, taken from reference TRBV28 and TRBJ2-3): DVKVTQSSRYLVKRTGEKVFLECVQDMDHENMFWYRQDPGLGLRLIYFSYDVKMKEKGDIPEGYSVSREKKERFSLILESASTNQTSMYLCASGPPSGGADYGTDTQYFGPGTRLTVL.

For the CDR3, the DNA is TGTGCCAGCAGCCGCGGGACAGTCAGAACGTCAACTAATGAAAAACTGTTTTTT. This gives the protein CASSRGTVRTSTNEKLFF. The chain links TRBV14 to TRBJ1-4, with 7 bases matching TRBD1. The germline V gene has CDR1 SGHDN and CDR2 FVKESK. The V segment lost 4 bases and the J segment 0 bases; nucleotides outside the gene matches: 11. The CDR3 loop spans 18 amino acids. The full variable domain, its missing parts supplied by reference TRBV14 and TRBJ1-4, is EAGVTQFPSHSVIEKGQTVTLRCDPISGHDNLYWYRRVMGKEIKFLLHFVKESKQDESGMPNNRFLAERTGGTYSTLKVQPAELEDSGVYFCASSRGTVRTSTNEKLFFGSGTQLSVL.

V is TRBV7-6 and J is TRBJ2-2; 7 bases fit TRBD1. The CDR3 is 17 residues long. Germline lookup yields CDR1 SGHVS and CDR2 FNYEAQ. The junction had 14 bases not matched to a gene; V was cut back by 5 bases and J by 5 bases. The CDR3 bases are TGTGCCAGCAGCCGAACTTTCCGGGACAGAAAGACCGGGGAGCTGTTTTTT. Its translation is CASSRTFRDRKTGELFF.

A word on this clone: The same CDR3 also results from other DNA sequences found in this sample. The chain recombines TRBV28 with TRBJ1-5; D unclear. Per germline, CDR1 MDHEN and CDR2 SYDVKM. Trimming took off 5 bases at V and 4 bases at J, with 9 bases between the two ends. The CDR3 has 13 amino acids. The CDR3 nucleotides are TGTGCCAGCAGTCGGCGGGGAAATCAGCCCCAGCATTTT. It translates to CASSRRGNQPQHF.

A single count supports this clone. V and J are TRBV4-2 and TRBJ2-5; tentatively, D is TRBD2 (5 bases). The CDR3 totals 14 residues. The germline V gene has CDR1 LGHNA and CDR2 YNFKEQ. Trimming stripped 0 bases from V and 7 bases from J, with 12 bases between. The CDR3: CASSQELDGLTQYF. The CDR3 nucleotides are TGTGCCAGCAGCCAAGAACTAGACGGGCTGACCCAGTACTTC.

V gene TRBV5-4 combines with J gene TRBJ2-2, with TRBD2 as a possible D gene (5 bases). Germline V gene sequence: CDR1 SGHNT, CDR2 YYREEE (reference sequence). CDR3 length equals 17 residues. V was pared by 2 bases and J by 6 bases, with 20 bases between. In DNA form, the CDR3 reads TGTGCCAGCAGCTTAGACCGGACTCCCGCCCATCCCGGGGAGCTGTTTTTT. Its translation is CASSLDRTPAHPGELFF.

The chain links TRBV14 to TRBJ2-3, with D possibly being TRBD2 (5 bases). There are 15 residues in the CDR3. Germline values: CDR1 SGHDN, CDR2 FVKESK. V was clipped by 1 base and J by 2 bases, with 10 bases between them. CDR3 sequence (DNA): TGTGCCAGCAGCCAAGCCGCTAGCTCCACAGATACGCAGTATTTT. Residues: CASSQAASSTDTQYF.

This clone was seen only a few times. V usage is TRBV23-1 and J usage is TRBJ1-6; 7 nucleotides align to TRBD1. TRBV23-1 is given ORF status, its function remaining uncertain. CDR3 length: 14 amino acids. The ends lost 9 bases at V and 6 bases at J; junction bases unmatched: 8. CDR3 sequence: CARQSGTANSPLHF. The CDR3 bases are TGCGCCAGACAATCCGGGACAGCTAATTCACCCCTCCACTTT.

This sequence joins TRBV5-4 and TRBJ2-3; 8 nucleotides agree with TRBD2. With 4 bases clipped from V and 2 bases from J, the junction kept 9 bases outside the gene matches. In germline, CDR1 is SGHNT, CDR2 YYREEE (reference sequence). This CDR3 region has 16 residues. CDR3 protein: CASSLQRGRNTDTQYF. The CDR3 region has the DNA TGTGCCAGCAGCCTGCAGCGGGGGCGAAACACAGATACGCAGTATTTT.

The rearrangement uses TRBV6-2 or TRBV6-3 and TRBJ2-4, with TRBD2 matching over 7 bases. The CDR3 contains 16 residues. Germline V gives CDR1 MNHEY, CDR2 SVGEGT. J lost 0 bases, V lost 0 bases, and 2 bases had no gene match. CDR3 DNA: TGTGCCAGCAGTTACTCGGGGGGGGTAGCCAAAAACATTCAGTACTTC. It codes for CASSYSGGVAKNIQYF.

The chain joins TRBV28 to TRBJ1-2; no reliable D call. CDR1 is MDHEN, CDR2 SYDVKM, per germline. The CDR3 totals 13 residues. Between the trimmed V and J ends, which lost 2 bases and 4 bases, there was a span of 8 bases. As DNA, the CDR3 is TGTGCCAGCAGTTTAGGAGGGCCCTATGGCTACACCTTC. It is translated as CASSLGGPYGYTF.

V is TRBV7-6 and J is TRBJ1-3; D remains ambiguous. This CDR3 is 14 amino acids long. Trimming cost V 4 bases and J 0 bases, with 7 bases left between them. The germline V gene encodes CDR1 SGHVS and CDR2 FNYEAQ. The CDR3 region is CASSSKNSGNTIYF. The CDR3, as DNA: TGTGCCAGCAGCTCTAAAAACTCTGGAAACACCATATATTTT.

The genes are TRBV7-3 and TRBJ2-7; 7 nucleotides agree with TRBD2. This CDR3 is 13 amino acids long. The V gene's germline CDR1 is SGHTA and CDR2 FQGTGA. V trimming: 5 bases; J trimming: 12 bases; junction bases outside the gene matches: 13. This chain's CDR3 is CASSPQGLGALYF. Written as DNA, the CDR3 is TGTGCCAGCAGCCCACAAGGACTAGGAGCTCTGTACTTC. The full variable domain, in which reference TRBV7-3 and TRBJ2-7 provide the parts outside the CDR3, is GAGVSQTPSNKVTEKGKYVELRCDPISGHTALYWYRQSLGQGPEFLIYFQGTGAADDSGLPNDRFFAVRPEGSVSTLKIQRTERGDSAVYLCASSPQGLGALYFGPGTRLTVT.

V gene TRBV2 combines with J gene TRBJ1-5; 9 bases fit TRBD1. Trimming cost V 7 bases and J 11 bases; bases outside gene matches: 6. CDR1 is SNHLY and CDR2 is FYNNEI in the germline V gene. The CDR3 loop spans 12 amino acids. CDR3 residues: CASTRTGETQHF. In DNA, the CDR3 is TGTGCCAGCACCCGGACAGGGGAAACCCAGCATTTT.

The chain combines TRBV11-2 with TRBJ2-3, with D uncertain. Germline CDR1 SGHAT, CDR2 FQNNGV. This CDR3 comprises 16 residues. V gave up 6 bases and J gave up 0 bases, with 16 bases separating them. CDR3 coding DNA: TGTGCCAGCAGGCCAACCTACTCACCTAGCACAGATACGCAGTATTTT. It encodes CASRPTYSPSTDTQYF. Together with reference TRBV11-2 and TRBJ2-3, the CDR3 gives the full variable domain: EAGVAQSPRYKIIEKRQSVAFWCNPISGHATLYWYQQILGQGPKLLIQFQNNGVVDDSQLPKDRFSAERLKGVDSTLKIQPAKLEDSAVYLCASRPTYSPSTDTQYFGPGTRLTVL.

The CDR3 coding sequence is TGCGCCAGCACCCTTCAGCCAGCGGCCCTGAACACTGAAGCTTTCTTT. Residues: CASTLQPAALNTEAFF. This chain connects TRBV5-1 to TRBJ1-1; D gene ambiguous. Per the germline V gene, CDR1 is SGHRS and CDR2 is YFSETQ. Trimming stripped 6 bases from V and 0 bases from J, with 18 bases between. CDR3 length: 16 residues. The full variable domain, in which reference TRBV5-1 and TRBJ1-1 provide the parts outside the CDR3, is KAGVTQTPRYLIKTRGQQVTLSCSPISGHRSVSWYQQTPGQGLQFLFEYFSETQRNKGNFPGRFSGRQFSNSRSEMNVSTLELGDSALYLCASTLQPAALNTEAFFGQGTRLTVV.

The chain uses TRBV4-2 and TRBJ1-1; 11 bases agree with TRBD1. This CDR3 has 15 residues. Trimming took 1 base from V and 4 from J; bases not matched to a gene: 2. Germline V lookup: CDR1 LGHNA, CDR2 YNFKEQ. CDR3 bases: TGTGCCAGCAGCCAAGGGACAGGGGGCGGCACTGAAGCTTTCTTT. Residues: CASSQGTGGGTEAFF.

The chain uses TRBV9 and TRBJ2-2; 8 bases are shared with TRBD2. V trimming: 1 base; J trimming: 1 base; junction bases outside the gene matches: 3. This CDR3 is 16 amino acids long. The germline V gene encodes CDR1 SGDLS and CDR2 YYNGEE. The CDR3: CASSVYSGVNTGELFF. The CDR3 region has the DNA TGTGCCAGCAGCGTATATAGCGGGGTGAACACCGGGGAGCTGTTTTTT.

As for this clone: Other DNA sequences in this sample translate to the same CDR3. The chain links TRBV2 to TRBJ1-5; 7 positions match TRBD1. The CDR3 contains 14 residues. Germline trimming cut 6 bases from V and 4 bases from J; bases unmatched to any gene: 6. The V gene's germline CDR1 is SNHLY and CDR2 FYNNEI. CDR3 sequence reads: CASSEQQGNQPQHF. As DNA, the CDR3 is TGTGCCAGCAGCGAGCAACAGGGGAATCAGCCCCAGCATTTT.

The chain couples TRBV5-4 to TRBJ2-2; D call uncertain. This CDR3 spans 15 amino acids. V was pared by 0 bases and J by 1 base, with 7 bases between. Per the germline V gene, CDR1 is SGHNT and CDR2 is YYREEE (reference sequence). The CDR3 bases are TGTGCCAGCAGCTTGGACGGTTTGAACACCGGGGAGCTGTTTTTT. Protein sequence: CASSLDGLNTGELFF.

The chain joins TRBV4-1 to TRBJ2-5; 15 positions match TRBD2. The CDR3 loop spans 20 amino acids. The V and J ends lost 0 bases and 7 bases, in that order; junction bases with no gene match: 15. Germline CDR1 reads MGHRA; CDR2 reads YSYEKL. This CDR3 is CASSQERGTSGGQRGVTQYF. CDR3 bases: TGCGCCAGCAGCCAAGAAAGAGGGACTAGCGGGGGGCAGCGTGGGGTGACCCAGTACTTC.

In its sample, this clone was seen a few times. The gene calls are TRBV4-1 and TRBJ1-1, with unresolved D. The V end lost 1 base, the J end lost 11 bases, and 14 bases lay between the germline ends. CDR3 length: 13 residues. CDR1 and CDR2 (germline): MGHRA, YSYEKL. This CDR3 is CASSQVTTPRAFF. The CDR3 DNA follows: TGCGCCAGCAGCCAAGTCACCACCCCACGGGCTTTCTTT.

The chain uses TRBV28 and TRBJ1-2, with D uncertain. Trimming removed 3 bases from V and 1 base from J, with 12 bases in between. Germline V gives CDR1 MDHEN, CDR2 SYDVKM. The CDR3 has 15 residues. CDR3 region: CASSFPLSGNYGYTF. Written as DNA, the CDR3 is TGTGCCAGCAGTTTTCCGCTTAGCGGTAACTATGGCTACACCTTC.

CDR3 nucleotide sequence: TGTGCCAGCAGTCCTGACAGGGGAATGCCTGAAGCTTTCTTT. It codes for CASSPDRGMPEAFF. This rearrangement joins TRBV6-5 to TRBJ1-1, with 8 bases identical to TRBD1. Germline lookup yields CDR1 MNHEY and CDR2 SVGAGI. Trimming took 5 bases from V and 6 from J; bases not matched to a gene: 8. The CDR3 consists of 14 residues.

The V gene is TRBV28, the J gene TRBJ1-1; perhaps TRBD1 as D (5 bases). The CDR3 covers 12 residues. V lost 10 bases and J lost 3, with 12 bases in between. The V gene's germline CDR1 is MDHEN and CDR2 SYDVKM. CDR3 protein: CATSLQDTEAFF. The CDR3 bases are TGTGCCACCTCTTTACAGGACACTGAAGCTTTCTTT.